Included here is one T cell receptor (beta chain) sequence, with context. Antigen unknown. CDR1 MNHEY and CDR2 SVGAGI come from the germline V gene. V was pared by 11 bases and J by 4 bases, with 12 bases between. This CDR3 is 13 amino acids long. This specimen comes from a study of siplizumab effects on memory and regulatory T cells. Study-wide results and limits: Whether the proliferating Tregs (from siplizumab cultures) were suppressive was not confirmed.

Per sample, about 10^5 TCR templates underwent assay. Profiled with immunoSEQ multiplex PCR; TCRdb holds only in-frame clones, not every one. The table shows over 95,000 clones, with 90% to 95% occurring only once. The sequence came from a human donor in good health. The chain links TRBV6-5 to TRBJ1-6; D ambiguous. The sequenced sample was non-Treg CD4+ T cells sorted from blood. This chain's CDR3 is CASRPQYNSPLHF. The CDR3 DNA reads TGTGCCTCCAGACCACAGTATAATTCACCCCTCCACTTT.